This T cell receptor (beta chain) was captured in a study of shared clonotypes between healthy human individuals. Turning to the study itself: The cohort had two women and a few men, ages 18 to 49.

The donors, all of them Caucasian adults, lived in Nashville, Tennessee. The split of CD4+ cells yielded CD45RA+ naive and CD45RA-negative memory subsets. The study's findings and limits: In general, naive subsets displayed greater estimated richness than memory subsets did.

Turning to this clone: The antigen is undetermined.

Method: immunoSEQ multiplex PCR; TCRdb's copy keeps in-frame clones and lacks some. The data hold roughly 2.5 million clones, with about 92% observed a single time. The TCR sequence derives from a man in his late teens or twenties in good health. Material: naive CD4+ T cells sorted from blood. The subset here: CD45RA+ positively selected.

This CDR3 is CASSLMGQGNTEAFF. CDR3 sequence (DNA): TGTGCCAGCAGCTTAATGGGGCAGGGAAATACTGAAGCTTTCTTT. This rearrangement joins TRBV6-5 to TRBJ1-1; D perhaps matches TRBD1 (5 bases). CDR1 is MNHEY and CDR2 is SVGAGI in the germline V gene. V lost 6 bases, J lost 5 bases, and 19 bases lay in between. This CDR3 region has 15 residues.